Shown below are 30 T cell receptor beta chains from a single sample sequenced in a study of blood T cell repertoires in COVID-19. The protocol was immunoSEQ multiplex PCR, while the TCRdb copy is restricted to in-frame clones and leaves out a portion. The sample includes a few hundred thousand clones, roughly 90% of them seen just once. The source material was peripheral blood. The receptors here all came from a woman in her forties or fifties with active or convalescent COVID-19.

V and J are TRBV4-3 and TRBJ1-1, with a possible D match to TRBD1 (6 bases). The CDR3 is 16 residues long. Trimming took 0 bases from V and 3 from J, leaving 14 bases between them. Per germline, CDR1 LGHNA and CDR2 YSLEER. CDR3 nucleotide sequence: TGCGCCAGCAGCCAAGATTCAACAGGGAGGGACACTGAAGCTTTCTTT. Protein: CASSQDSTGRDTEAFF.

V and J are TRBV6-5 and TRBJ1-1; no clear D gene. V shed 5 bases and J shed 5 bases, with 12 bases lying between them. This CDR3 comprises 13 residues. Germline CDR1 is MNHEY and CDR2 is SVGAGI. The chain's CDR3 is CASSLRSGTEAFF. As DNA, the CDR3 is TGTGCCAGCAGTCTACGGTCGGGGACTGAAGCTTTCTTT.

This chain joins TRBV6-5 and TRBJ1-1, with D uncertain. Trimming removed 8 bases from V and 1 base from J, with 8 bases in between. There are 12 residues in the CDR3. The germline CDR1 and CDR2 sequences are MNHEY and SVGAGI. The CDR3 bases are TGTGCCAGCGGCCTAGGGAACACTGAAGCTTTCTTT. This translates into CASGLGNTEAFF.

The chain employs TRBV10-3 and TRBJ2-2; 11 bases agree with TRBD1. The V gene end was trimmed by 11 bases and the J gene end by 4 bases; junction bases not matched to a gene: 6. This CDR3 comprises 14 residues. Germline CDR1 is ENHRY and CDR2 is SYGVKD. In DNA, the CDR3 is TGTGCCGCCGGAGGGACAGGGGGCACCGGGGAGCTGTTTTTT. Residues: CAAGGTGGTGELFF.

This clone appeared a single time. The chain employs TRBV7-2 and TRBJ2-7; D perhaps matches TRBD1 (6 bases). V lost 5 bases, J lost 4 bases, and 15 bases lay in between. The CDR3 totals 14 residues. Looked up from germline, CDR1 is SGHTA and CDR2 is FQGNSA. The CDR3: CASSQGPRDYEQYF. The CDR3 DNA is TGTGCCAGCAGCCAGGGGCCTCGGGATTACGAGCAGTACTTC.

This chain connects TRBV24-1 to TRBJ2-3, with D maybe TRBD1 (5 bases). Germline CDR1 KGHDR, CDR2 SFDVKD. Trimming removed 6 bases from V and 0 bases from J, with 6 bases in between. CDR3 length: 13 residues. The CDR3 is CATSQGSTDTQYF. The CDR3, as DNA: TGTGCCACCAGTCAGGGTAGCACAGATACGCAGTATTTT.

The chain recombines TRBV27 with TRBJ2-1; possible D gene TRBD2, 5 bases. Looked up from germline, CDR1 is MNHEY and CDR2 is SMNVEV (reference sequence). Trimming removed 2 bases at V and 8 bases at J, with 13 bases between. This CDR3 has 14 residues. The CDR3 region has the DNA TGTGCCAGCAGTTTAGTTCCGGGGAAGGATGAGCAGTTCTTC. Its translation: CASSLVPGKDEQFF.

The chain joins TRBV6-2 or TRBV6-3 to TRBJ1-5; D unclear. Looked up from germline, CDR1 is MNHEY and CDR2 is SVGEGT. The CDR3 has 14 amino acids. V gave up 5 bases and J gave up 3 bases, with 11 bases separating them. As DNA, the CDR3 is TGTGCCAGCAGTATGGACGGGAACAATCAGCCCCAGCATTTT. This translates into CASSMDGNNQPQHF.

This chain joins TRBV30 and TRBJ1-1; D is ambiguous. V lost 8 bases to trimming and J lost 5 bases, with 18 bases between them. The V gene's germline CDR1 is GTSNPN and CDR2 SVGIG (reference sequence). CDR3 length equals 13 residues. CDR3 DNA sequence: TGTGCCCAGTTCACCCTCGGAGGGACTGAAGCTTTCTTT. As protein: CAQFTLGGTEAFF.

This chain joins TRBV4-1 and TRBJ2-3, with a tentative D call TRBD2 (6 bases). CDR3 length: 16 residues. Deletions cut 4 bases from V and 0 bases from J, with 14 bases between. Germline V CDR1 and CDR2: MGHRA, YSYEKL. This CDR3 is CASSPLGGVSTDTQYF. In DNA form, the CDR3 reads TGCGCCAGCAGCCCCCTCGGCGGGGTTAGCACAGATACGCAGTATTTT.

The chain recombines TRBV20-1 with TRBJ2-1; D is unclear. The germline V and J ends were trimmed by 6 bases and 8 bases, with 11 bases remaining between them. This CDR3 spans 11 amino acids. Germline values: CDR1 DFQATT, CDR2 SNEGSKA (reference sequence). CDR3 in amino acids: CSAERGDEQFF. The CDR3 DNA is TGCAGTGCCGAACGCGGAGATGAGCAGTTCTTC.

The rearrangement uses TRBV5-4 and TRBJ2-1; 7 nucleotides line up with TRBD1. The germline gives CDR1 SGHNT, CDR2 YYREEE (reference sequence). The CDR3 totals 12 residues. J was trimmed by 7 bases and V by 4 bases; bases with no gene match: 2. The DNA for the CDR3 is TGTGCCAGCAGCCTACAGGGGAATGAGCAGTTCTTC. Protein product: CASSLQGNEQFF.

The chain's CDR3 is CASRTGFLLSYNSPLHF. CDR3 bases: TGTGCCAGCCGGACAGGTTTTCTACTCTCCTATAATTCACCCCTCCACTTT. This sequence joins TRBV28 and TRBJ1-6, with TRBD1 matching 7 bases. The V gene end was trimmed by 8 bases and the J gene end by 0 bases; junction bases not matched to a gene: 10. Per germline, CDR1 MDHEN and CDR2 SYDVKM. This CDR3 contains 17 residues.

The chain carries TRBV4-1 and TRBJ2-3; D is perhaps TRBD1 (6 bases). The ends were cut back, 2 bases at V and 4 bases at J, with 19 bases in the middle. There are 17 residues in the CDR3. The germline CDR1 and CDR2 sequences are MGHRA and YSYEKL. In DNA form, the CDR3 reads TGCGCCAGCAGCCAACGCCAGGGGAGTGAAGGGCCAGATACGCAGTATTTT. This gives the protein CASSQRQGSEGPDTQYF.

The CDR3 sequence is CASSPWGGQPQHF. As DNA, the CDR3 is TGTGCCAGCTCTCCCTGGGGGGGTCAGCCCCAGCATTTT. The chain carries TRBV28 and TRBJ1-5; a possible D gene is TRBD1 (5 bases). V was trimmed by 8 bases and J by 6 bases, leaving 14 bases between them. The CDR3 is made up of 13 amino acids. Germline V gene lookup returns CDR1 MDHEN and CDR2 SYDVKM.

V is TRBV27 and J is TRBJ1-4; 9 positions match TRBD1. J gave up 8 bases and V 6 bases, and 10 bases lay outside the gene matches. CDR3 length equals 15 residues. In germline, CDR1 is MNHEY, CDR2 SMNVEV (reference sequence). The chain's CDR3 is CASRFIRDRDEKLFF. In DNA form, the CDR3 reads TGTGCCAGCAGGTTTATCCGGGACAGGGACGAAAAACTGTTTTTT.

V and J are TRBV19 and TRBJ2-1, with TRBD2 matching 14 bases. Looked up from germline, CDR1 is LNHDA and CDR2 is SQIVND (reference sequence). With 6 bases clipped from V and 6 bases from J, the junction kept 4 bases outside the gene matches. CDR3 length equals 15 residues. The CDR3 spells CASRPGLAGANEQFF. The CDR3, as DNA: TGTGCCAGTAGGCCGGGACTAGCGGGAGCCAATGAGCAGTTCTTC.

Remarks on this clone: An end of the junction differs from the germline gene, which may be a read error. CDR3 region: CASSLDSDSYNEQFF. The CDR3 DNA reads TGTGCCAGCAGCTTGGACTCGGACAGTTACAATGAACAGTTCTTC. The V gene is TRBV5-6, the J gene TRBJ2-1; possible D gene TRBD1, 6 bases. The germline V gene has CDR1 SGHDT and CDR2 YYEEEE. This CDR3 has 15 residues.

The genes are TRBV7-2 and TRBJ1-4, with 7 positions matching TRBD1. In germline, CDR1 is SGHTA, CDR2 FQGNSA. Trimming at V came to 1 base and at J to 1 base, leaving 3 bases not matched to a gene. CDR3 length equals 16 residues. In DNA form, the CDR3 reads TGTGCCAGCAGCTTAGTAGGGGGCGGAACTAATGAAAAACTGTTTTTT. Translation gives CASSLVGGGTNEKLFF.

The chain is built from TRBV20-1 and TRBJ1-2; 8 nucleotides match TRBD1. CDR1 DFQATT and CDR2 SNEGSKA come from the germline V gene (reference sequence). The CDR3 is made up of 14 amino acids. V was pared by 3 bases and J by 8 bases, with 11 bases of the junction left unmatched. The CDR3 reads CSASDQGAPSGYTF. The DNA of the CDR3 is TGCAGTGCTAGTGATCAGGGGGCGCCGAGCGGCTACACCTTC.

This chain uses TRBV7-3 with TRBJ2-3; 11 bases align to TRBD2. Germline CDR1 reads SGHTA; CDR2 reads FQGTGA. V was clipped by 3 bases and J by 2 bases; unmatched bases: 7. This CDR3 spans 17 amino acids. This CDR3 reads CASSLSLLAGVTDTQYF. CDR3 DNA: TGTGCCAGCAGCTTGTCCTTACTAGCGGGGGTCACAGATACGCAGTATTTT.

V and J are TRBV12-3 or TRBV12-4 and TRBJ2-7; D perhaps matches TRBD2 (5 bases). The germline V and J ends were trimmed by 3 bases and 6 bases, with 9 bases remaining between them. The CDR3 is 12 residues long. CDR3 in amino acids: CASSLERVEQYF. CDR3 in DNA: TGTGCCAGCAGTTTGGAGAGGGTCGAGCAGTACTTC.

The chain uses TRBV12-5 and TRBJ2-1; 8 bases line up with TRBD1. The germline V gene encodes CDR1 LGHNT and CDR2 FRNRAP. With 2 bases clipped from V and 6 bases from J, the junction kept 6 bases outside the gene matches. This CDR3 spans 15 amino acids. The CDR3 is CASGLSQGASNEQFF. CDR3 DNA: TGTGCTAGTGGTTTGAGTCAGGGGGCCTCCAATGAGCAGTTCTTC.

This chain joins TRBV12-2 and TRBJ1-2; the table's D call of TRBD1 was not tested on the DNA. TRBV12-2 has pseudogene status. The CDR3 is 12 amino acids. CDR3 region: CATNTGGYGYTF. The CDR3 bases are TGTGCAACAAACACAGGGGGCTATGGCTACACCTTC.

The chain recombines TRBV15 with TRBJ1-2, with D possibly matching TRBD1 (5 bases). The V end lost 3 bases, the J end lost 8 bases, and 13 bases lay between the germline ends. The germline V gene encodes CDR1 LNHNV and CDR2 YYDKDF (reference sequence). CDR3 size: 13 residues. DNA of the CDR3: TGTGCCACCAGCAGGGACAACCTATCGGGCTACACCTTC. Amino acid sequence: CATSRDNLSGYTF.

The V and J genes are TRBV28 and TRBJ1-5; 7 bases line up with TRBD1. Germline lookup yields CDR1 MDHEN and CDR2 SYDVKM. J lost 3 bases, V lost 6 bases, and 8 bases had no gene match. CDR3 length equals 15 residues. CDR3 sequence: CASSRGQKTNQPQHF. The CDR3 coding sequence is TGTGCCAGCAGCCGGGGACAGAAAACCAATCAGCCCCAGCATTTT.

V and J are TRBV5-4 and TRBJ2-1; TRBD2 matches at 13 bases. There are 17 residues in the CDR3. Germline CDR1 is SGHNT and CDR2 is YYREEE (reference sequence). Trimming took 2 bases from V and 7 from J; bases not matched to a gene: 9. The CDR3 nucleotides are TGTGCCAGCAGCTTTACTAGCGGGAGGGCCGGGGCGAATGAGCAGTTCTTC. Its translation: CASSFTSGRAGANEQFF. The variable domain in full, completed from reference TRBV5-4 and TRBJ2-1, reads ETGVTQSPTHLIKTRGQQVTLRCSSQSGHNTVSWYQQALGQGPQFIFQYYREEENGRGNFPPRFSGLQFPNYSSELNVNALELDDSALYLCASSFTSGRAGANEQFFGPGTRLTVL.

The chain joins TRBV4-1 to TRBJ1-1, with D perhaps TRBD1 (6 bases). Germline values: CDR1 MGHRA, CDR2 YSYEKL. The germline V and J ends were trimmed by 0 bases and 2 bases, with 7 bases remaining between them. This CDR3 region has 14 residues. The CDR3 is CASSQEDRNTEAFF. Here the CDR3 DNA reads TGCGCCAGCAGCCAAGAGGACAGAAACACTGAAGCTTTCTTT.

This sequence joins TRBV3-1 (or the pseudogene TRBV3-2) and TRBJ2-1, with 12 nucleotides matching TRBD2. The CDR3 runs to 16 residues. V was clipped by 4 bases and J by 1 base; unmatched bases: 2. Germline V gives CDR1 LGHDT, CDR2 YNNKEL (reference sequence). CDR3 sequence reads: CASSRTSGRSYNEQFF. The CDR3 DNA sequence: TGTGCCAGCAGCCGAACTAGCGGGAGGTCCTACAATGAGCAGTTCTTC.

CDR3 nucleotide sequence: TGTGCCAGTAGGTATGGGAAAGCAGGGGGAGACTATGGCTACACCTTC. It specifies CASRYGKAGGDYGYTF. The rearrangement links TRBV19 to TRBJ1-2; 7 positions agree with TRBD1. The CDR3 is 16 residues long. V lost 6 bases to trimming and J lost 3 bases; unmatched junction nucleotides: 13. CDR1 and CDR2 from the germline V gene are LNHDA and SQIVND (reference sequence).